These 2 T cell receptor beta chains were sequenced from one sample in a study of T cell repertoires in cytomegalovirus infection. TCRdb ran MiXCR on the reads and lists one entry per CDR3 protein. This table holds around 280,000 distinct CDR3 sequences, about an eighth found once. Sequenced material: PBMCs. Source of these receptors: a human donor in good health (CMV status not recorded). Some clones in this sample may be carry-over from other donors' samples.

V usage is TRBV7-9 and J usage is TRBJ2-7, with a possible D match to TRBD2 (5 bases). In germline, CDR1 is SEHNR, CDR2 FQNEAQ (reference sequence). V shed 0 bases and J shed 10 bases, with 13 bases lying between them. The CDR3 sequence is 13 residues long. The CDR3: CASSLADRDRQYF. CDR3 in DNA: TGTGCCAGCAGCTTAGCGGACCGGGATCGACAGTACTTC.

This chain connects TRBV28 to TRBJ1-4; 8 nucleotides match TRBD1. CDR1 and CDR2 from the germline V gene are MDHEN and SYDVKM. The CDR3 is 16 residues long. J was trimmed by 6 bases and V by 7 bases; bases with no gene match: 13. CDR3 sequence: CASTSSGGRGDEKLFF. The CDR3 DNA reads TGTGCCAGCACTTCTTCAGGGGGCAGGGGAGATGAAAAACTGTTTTTT.